Sequencing of this TCR beta chain was carried out in a study of blood T cell repertoires in COVID-19 (dated by TCRdb to between 2020 and 2021). Describing the broader study: Samples from collaborators originated in the United States, Italy and Spain and spanned both the acute and convalescent phases of COVID-19. A freely available public database, intended as a resource for researchers studying the immune response to SARS-CoV-2, is where the repertoires were released. The dataset comprised deeply sampled blood TCRbeta repertoires from subjects exposed to, actively infected with, or recovered from COVID-19. Nearly every sample came with metadata listing a de-identified subject ID, COVID-19 status, age in years and sex. Where available, HLA class I and class II types were taken from metadata supplied by the sample provider and were not determined by assay-based typing. The prospective study material was composed of cDNA or gDNA derived from T cells, B-cell-depleted T cells, or PBMCs. Samples were obtained from the ongoing ImmuneRACE study (first 160 participants) and from 1,254 subjects provided by 6 global collaborators.

Study-wide conclusions, independent of this receptor: How much clinical and demographic metadata was included differed by source and by participant, and the metadata was provided uncurated.

To note about this clone: What this receptor recognizes is not known. Per-base quality was not reported, and no clone a single base away is much larger than it.

Relative to germline, V is missing 2 bases and J is missing 13 bases, with 3 bases of the junction outside any gene match. The CDR1 and CDR2 encoded by the germline V gene are SGHTA and FQGTGA. The CDR3 sequence holds 13 residues, the cysteine and phenylalanine included. Left in the record is the CDR3 DNA by itself, 39 bases read in frame from the first base. TCRbeta CDR3 regions were amplified from genomic DNA using the immunoSEQ Assay, a bias-controlled multiplex PCR. Under the source paper's analysis protocol: The number of nucleated cells in each sample was estimated by amplification of reference gene primers within the assay. To quantify the absolute abundance of each unique TCRbeta CDR3 rearrangement, sequence reads were collapsed and filtered. Productive Simpson clonality was computed per sample as the square root of Simpson's diversity index over productive rearrangements. In TCRdb, the immuneACCESS table is reduced to in-frame sequences with V and J assigned. These tables do not hold every clone; where another copy was compared, an unresolved V gene accounts for under half, and the others remain unexplained. Clone size and the V and J calls come from that table; the DNA yielded D and trimming. The sample profile shows 150,000 or so clones; more than 85% of them were found once. Together, the top ten hold 2% to 3% of the sample.

The collaborating institutions used their own protocols to collect whole blood in K2EDTA tubes. For TCRbeta analysis, collaborator samples were shipped as frozen whole blood, as isolated PBMCs, or as DNA extracted from either sample type. Recombination linked TRBV7-3 to TRBJ1-4; 11 junctional bases match TRBD1. The source material was peripheral blood. This clonotype was sampled from an older woman with acute or convalescent COVID-19. Here is the DNA: TGTGCCAGCAGCTTAGGGACAGGGGGACGACTGTTTTTT. Its product reads: CASSLGTGGRLFF.